A single sample is the source of the 21 T cell receptor beta chains below, sequenced in a study of early T cells in non-severe SARS-CoV-2 infection. TCRdb re-called the 5' RACE reads with MiXCR, one entry per CDR3 protein. The repertoire includes under 60,000 distinct CDR3 sequences, roughly 8.7% of them detected once, and almost 4% sits in the top ten. Specimen: whole blood, collected at baseline. The origin of the receptors is an adult who was a healthcare worker with PCR-confirmed SARS-CoV-2 infection or an uninfected control (not recorded which).

At least ten counts were recorded for this clonotype. V and J are TRBV7-9 and TRBJ2-5; 7 nucleotides match TRBD2. Per germline, CDR1 SEHNR and CDR2 FQNEAQ (reference sequence). This CDR3 contains 12 residues. Trimming at V came to 5 bases and at J to 13 bases, leaving 10 bases not matched to a gene. DNA of the CDR3: TGTGCCAGCAGCCTCGGGGGGAGACCGATGTACTTC. This gives the protein CASSLGGRPMYF.

The J gene is TRBJ1-5, the V gene TRBV30; 7 positions agree with TRBD1. CDR3 length equals 13 residues. Germline V gene sequence: CDR1 GTSNPN, CDR2 SVGIG (reference sequence). J lost 6 bases, V lost 5 bases, and 7 bases had no gene match. The CDR3 is CAWDQGGGQPQHF. As DNA, the CDR3 is TGTGCCTGGGACCAGGGGGGCGGTCAGCCCCAGCATTTT. Variable domain in full (rest from reference TRBV30 and TRBJ1-5): SQTIHQWPATLVQPVGSPLSLECTVEGTSNPNLYWYRQAAGRGLQLLFYSVGIGQISSEVPQNLSASRPQDRQFILSSKKLLLSDSGFYLCAWDQGGGQPQHFGDGTRLSIL.

Only a few counts were recorded for this clonotype. The chain combines TRBV6-5 with TRBJ2-7; D is uncertain. V was clipped by 9 bases and J by 1 base, with 13 bases between them. Germline CDR1 and CDR2: MNHEY and SVGAGI. CDR3 size: 13 residues. The chain's CDR3 is CASKVIGSYEQYF. As DNA, the CDR3 is TGTGCCAGTAAGGTAATCGGATCCTACGAGCAGTACTTC.

The sample holds many counts of this clonotype. The chain combines TRBV29-1 with TRBJ2-3; a weak D match, TRBD2 (5 bases). CDR3 size: 11 residues. Germline V gene lookup returns CDR1 SQVTM and CDR2 ANQGSEA. V lost 7 bases and J 7 bases, leaving 12 bases between the germline ends. The CDR3 DNA reads as TGCAGCGCTACAGACTATAATACGCAGTATTTT. Its translation: CSATDYNTQYF.

There are a few counts of this clonotype. J is TRBJ2-4 and V is TRBV7-2, with 8 positions matching TRBD2. The ends lost 8 bases at V and 7 bases at J; junction bases unmatched: 13. This CDR3 comprises 15 residues. CDR1 is SGHTA and CDR2 is FQGNSA in the germline V gene. CDR3 DNA sequence: TGTGCCAGCGGCAGCGGGGGCCCTCGGGGGAACATTCAGTACTTC. This codes for CASGSGGPRGNIQYF.

This clonotype was found a few times. The chain joins TRBV7-3 to TRBJ2-2, with D tentatively TRBD1 or TRBD2 (5 bases each). CDR1 and CDR2 from the germline V gene are SGHTA and FQGTGA. With 3 bases removed from V and 2 bases from J, the gap between germline ends came to 10 bases. The CDR3 covers 15 residues. The CDR3 region has the DNA TGTGCCAGCAGCTTGAGGGGCGCTAACACCGGGGAGCTGTTTTTT. This codes for CASSLRGANTGELFF. Variable domain in full (rest from reference TRBV7-3 and TRBJ2-2): GAGVSQTPSNKVTEKGKYVELRCDPISGHTALYWYRQSLGQGPEFLIYFQGTGAADDSGLPNDRFFAVRPEGSVSTLKIQRTERGDSAVYLCASSLRGANTGELFFGEGSRLTVL.

This clonotype has only a few counts. The CDR3 nucleotides read TGCAGCGTTTTGGGGAGCCTCTTCTTTAACTATGGCTACACCTTC. Amino acids: CSVLGSLFFNYGYTF. The chain employs TRBV29-1 and TRBJ1-2; unclear D gene. V was trimmed by 5 bases and J by 1 base, leaving 17 bases between them. Germline CDR1 and CDR2: SQVTM and ANQGSEA. The CDR3 runs to 15 residues.

This rearrangement joins TRBV3-1 to TRBJ2-1; D is ambiguous. The CDR3 runs to 11 residues. From germline, CDR1 is LGHDT and CDR2 YNNKEL (reference sequence). Trimming removed 0 bases from V and 10 bases from J, with 4 bases in between. The CDR3, as DNA: TGTGCCAGCAGCCAAGACCGCGAGCAGTTCTTC. This encodes CASSQDREQFF.

This sequence joins TRBV5-1 and TRBJ2-3; 7 bases are a match to TRBD1. Losses at the gene ends were 3 bases for V and 9 bases for J; bases not matched to a gene: 7. This CDR3 comprises 13 residues. Germline lookup yields CDR1 SGHRS and CDR2 YFSETQ. The chain's CDR3 is CASSYDRVGTQYF. In nucleotides, the CDR3 is TGCGCCAGCAGCTACGACAGGGTGGGGACGCAGTATTTT. The variable domain in full, with the rest retrieved from reference TRBV5-1 and TRBJ2-3, is KAGVTQTPRYLIKTRGQQVTLSCSPISGHRSVSWYQQTPGQGLQFLFEYFSETQRNKGNFPGRFSGRQFSNSRSEMNVSTLELGDSALYLCASSYDRVGTQYFGPGTRLTVL.

This clonotype was detected ten times or more. This chain uses TRBV21-1 with TRBJ1-2; the D call in the table, TRBD1, was not verified against the DNA. TRBV21-1 is labeled a pseudogene. CDR3 size: 17 residues. The CDR3, as DNA: TGTGCCAGCAGCTCCCCGGGACAGGGGTCTGATGCCGATGGCTACACCTTC. Amino acid sequence: CASSSPGQGSDADGYTF.

There are many counts of this clonotype. The V call is TRBV2, the J call TRBJ2-1; 8 bases match TRBD2. Germline trimming cut 3 bases from V and 6 bases from J; bases unmatched to any gene: 4. The length of the CDR3 is 14 residues. CDR1 is SNHLY and CDR2 is FYNNEI in the germline V gene. This CDR3 is CASSDGGATNEQFF. In DNA form, the CDR3 reads TGTGCCAGCAGTGACGGGGGGGCTACCAATGAGCAGTTCTTC.

This clonotype was detected ten times or more. The genes are TRBV6-1 and TRBJ2-7; D ambiguous. V was clipped by 7 bases and J by 0 bases, with 13 bases between them. Germline V gene sequence: CDR1 MNHNS, CDR2 SASEGT. This CDR3 has 14 residues. CDR3 amino acids: CASIPGPSSYEQYF. CDR3 DNA sequence: TGTGCCAGCATTCCGGGCCCGAGCTCCTACGAGCAGTACTTC.

V usage is TRBV5-1 and J usage is TRBJ2-2; D is unclear. The germline V gene has CDR1 SGHRS and CDR2 YFSETQ. This CDR3 comprises 15 residues. V was pared by 0 bases and J by 1 base, with 7 bases between. The CDR3 reads CASSLATLNTGELFF. The CDR3 DNA reads as TGCGCCAGCAGCTTGGCCACATTGAACACCGGGGAGCTGTTTTTT.

The chain has TRBV6-2 or TRBV6-3 and TRBJ2-5; TRBD2 agrees at 7 bases. The CDR3 extends over 15 amino acids. CDR1 is MNHEY and CDR2 is SVGEGT in the germline V gene. The trim removed 5 bases at V and 1 base at J, leaving 7 bases unmatched. The CDR3 coding sequence is TGTGCCAGCAGTGGGGCGGGAGCTCCCCAAGAGACCCAGTACTTC. It translates to CASSGAGAPQETQYF.

This clonotype showed up many times. One end of the junction varies from germline; a read error may be responsible. J is TRBJ2-3 and V is TRBV7-7; a possible D gene is TRBD1 (6 bases). The CDR3 runs 14 residues. CDR1 SSHAT and CDR2 FNYEAQ come from the germline V gene (reference sequence). CDR3 sequence reads: CASSTGPNTDTQYF. In nucleotides, the CDR3 is TGTGCTAGCAGCACAGGGCCAAACACAGATACGCAGTATTTT.

This clonotype was counted ten times or more. This chain uses TRBV29-1 with TRBJ1-2; 10 bases are shared with TRBD1. Germline lookup yields CDR1 SQVTM and CDR2 ANQGSEA. The CDR3 has 15 amino acids. V lost 6 bases and J lost 4; bases outside the gene matches: 11. CDR3 bases: TGCAGCGTCCTCCCAGGGGGACAGGGGAGCTATGGCTACACCTTC. This encodes CSVLPGGQGSYGYTF. Supplemented by reference TRBV29-1 and TRBJ1-2, the full variable domain reads SAVISQKPSRDICQRGTSLTIQCQVDSQVTMMFWYRQQPGQSLTLIATANQGSEATYESGFVIDKFPISRPNLTFSTLTVSNMSPEDSSIYLCSVLPGGQGSYGYTFGSGTRLTVV.

This clonotype was counted between two and nine times. As DNA, the CDR3 is TGTGCCTTATTTTCTGGGGCCAACGTCCTGACTTTC. Translation: CALFSGANVLTF. The chain recombines TRBV6-5 with TRBJ2-6, with unresolved D. The germline V gene has CDR1 MNHEY and CDR2 SVGAGI. V was shortened by 11 bases and J by 1 base, with 6 bases between the two germline ends. This CDR3 is 12 amino acids long.

This clonotype was counted many times. The CDR3 sequence is CASSPPSYEQYF. The CDR3 coding sequence is TGCGCCAGCAGCCCTCCTTCCTACGAGCAGTACTTC. This chain links TRBV4-1 with TRBJ2-7; no firm D call. Trimming cost V 4 bases and J 1 base, with 5 bases left between them. The length of the CDR3 is 12 residues. Per germline, CDR1 MGHRA and CDR2 YSYEKL.

The rearrangement joins TRBV4-1 to TRBJ1-4; D is possibly TRBD1 (5 bases). The V gene lost 3 bases and the J gene lost 4 bases, with 9 bases spanning the gap. The V gene's germline CDR1 is MGHRA and CDR2 YSYEKL. The length of the CDR3 is 14 residues. The CDR3 sequence: CASSQPGLNEKLFF. The CDR3 DNA reads as TGCGCCAGCAGCCAGCCGGGACTTAATGAAAAACTGTTTTTT.

On this clonotype: This clone may be a read error of a much larger clone one base away. The chain joins TRBV2 to TRBJ2-7; possible D gene TRBD1, 6 bases. The length of the CDR3 is 14 residues. CDR1 and CDR2 from the germline V gene are SNHLY and FYNNEI. In DNA form, the CDR3 reads TGTGCCTGCAGTGAAGTTCAGGGGCTCTACGAGCAGTACTTC. Translation: CACSEVQGLYEQYF.

The chain combines TRBV9 with TRBJ1-4, with D tentatively TRBD1 (5 bases). The germline V and J ends were trimmed by 4 bases and 3 bases, with 13 bases remaining between them. This CDR3 is 15 amino acids long. The germline V gene has CDR1 SGDLS and CDR2 YYNGEE. This CDR3 reads CASSPRTKANEKLFF. In DNA form, the CDR3 reads TGTGCCAGCAGCCCTCGGACAAAAGCTAATGAAAAACTGTTTTTT.